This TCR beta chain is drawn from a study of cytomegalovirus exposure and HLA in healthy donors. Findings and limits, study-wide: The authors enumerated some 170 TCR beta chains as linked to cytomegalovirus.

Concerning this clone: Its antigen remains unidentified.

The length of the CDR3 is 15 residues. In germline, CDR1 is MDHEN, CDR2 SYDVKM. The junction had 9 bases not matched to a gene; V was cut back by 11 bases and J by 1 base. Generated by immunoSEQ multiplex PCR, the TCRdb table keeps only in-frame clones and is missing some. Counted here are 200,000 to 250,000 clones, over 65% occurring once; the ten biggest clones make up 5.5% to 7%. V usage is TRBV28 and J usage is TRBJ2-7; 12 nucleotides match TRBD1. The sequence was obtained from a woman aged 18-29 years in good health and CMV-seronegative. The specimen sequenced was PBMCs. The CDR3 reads CAGGDRGRGSYEQYF. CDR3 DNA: TGTGCCGGCGGGGACAGGGGGCGTGGATCCTACGAGCAGTACTTC.